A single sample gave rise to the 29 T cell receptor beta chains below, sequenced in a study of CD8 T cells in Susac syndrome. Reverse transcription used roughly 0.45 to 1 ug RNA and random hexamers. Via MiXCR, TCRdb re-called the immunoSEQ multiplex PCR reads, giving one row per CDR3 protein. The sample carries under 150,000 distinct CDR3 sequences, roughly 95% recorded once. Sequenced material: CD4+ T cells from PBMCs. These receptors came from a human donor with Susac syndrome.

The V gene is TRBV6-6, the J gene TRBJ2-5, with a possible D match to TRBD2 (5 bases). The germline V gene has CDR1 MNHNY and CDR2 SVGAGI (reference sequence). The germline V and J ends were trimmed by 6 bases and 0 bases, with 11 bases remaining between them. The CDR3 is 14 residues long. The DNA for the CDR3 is TGTGCCAGCAGAGCGGAGAGGTACCAAGAGACCCAGTACTTC. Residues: CASRAERYQETQYF.

CDR3 sequence: CSAIRGQGLIGSPLHF. The CDR3 bases are TGCAGTGCTATCCGCGGACAGGGCTTGATCGGTTCACCCCTCCACTTT. The chain carries TRBV20-1 and TRBJ1-6, with TRBD1 identical over 8 bases. The CDR3 covers 16 residues. V lost 4 bases to trimming and J lost 9 bases; unmatched junction nucleotides: 14. CDR1 and CDR2 from the germline V gene are DFQATT and SNEGSKA (reference sequence).

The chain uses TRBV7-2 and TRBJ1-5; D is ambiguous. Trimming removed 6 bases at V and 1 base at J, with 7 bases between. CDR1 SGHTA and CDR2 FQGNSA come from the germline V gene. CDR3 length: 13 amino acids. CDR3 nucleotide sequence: TGTGCCAGCAGTGAACGGAGCAATCAGCCCCAGCATTTT. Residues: CASSERSNQPQHF.

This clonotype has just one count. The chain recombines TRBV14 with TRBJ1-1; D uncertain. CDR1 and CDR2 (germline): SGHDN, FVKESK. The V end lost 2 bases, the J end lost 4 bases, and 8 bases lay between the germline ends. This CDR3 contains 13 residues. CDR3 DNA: TGTGCCAGCAGCCAAATGTTGGGCACTGAAGCTTTCTTT. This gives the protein CASSQMLGTEAFF.

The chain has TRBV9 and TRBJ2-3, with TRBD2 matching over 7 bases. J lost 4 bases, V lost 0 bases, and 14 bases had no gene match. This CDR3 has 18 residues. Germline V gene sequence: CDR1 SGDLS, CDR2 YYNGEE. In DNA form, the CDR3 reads TGTGCCAGCAGCGTAGGGCCCGGAGGACTAGGTTTGGCAGATACGCAGTATTTT. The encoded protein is CASSVGPGGLGLADTQYF. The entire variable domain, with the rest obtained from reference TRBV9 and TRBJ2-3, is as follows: DSGVTQTPKHLITATGQRVTLRCSPRSGDLSVYWYQQSLDQGLQFLIQYYNGEERAKGNILERFSAQQFPDLHSELNLSSLELGDSALYFCASSVGPGGLGLADTQYFGPGTRLTVL.

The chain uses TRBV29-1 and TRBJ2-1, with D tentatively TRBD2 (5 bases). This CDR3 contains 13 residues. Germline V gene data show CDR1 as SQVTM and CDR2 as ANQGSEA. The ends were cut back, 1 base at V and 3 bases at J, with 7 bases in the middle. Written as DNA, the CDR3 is TGCAGCGTTGAAGCGGGATTCTACAATGAGCAGTTCTTC. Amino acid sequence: CSVEAGFYNEQFF.

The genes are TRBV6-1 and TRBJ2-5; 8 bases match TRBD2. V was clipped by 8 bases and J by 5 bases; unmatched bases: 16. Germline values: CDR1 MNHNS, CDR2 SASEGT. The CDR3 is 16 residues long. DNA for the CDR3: TGTGCCAGCGCGTTTTCCCCCGGGGGGGGCTTGGAGACCCAGTACTTC. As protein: CASAFSPGGGLETQYF.

The CDR3 sequence: CSVKGGDYGYTF. CDR3 DNA sequence: TGCAGCGTGAAGGGGGGGGACTATGGCTACACCTTC. V usage is TRBV29-1 and J usage is TRBJ1-2; tentative D call: TRBD1 (6 bases). The CDR3 spans 12 residues. Germline lookup yields CDR1 SQVTM and CDR2 ANQGSEA. V was pared by 6 bases and J by 3 bases, with 11 bases between.

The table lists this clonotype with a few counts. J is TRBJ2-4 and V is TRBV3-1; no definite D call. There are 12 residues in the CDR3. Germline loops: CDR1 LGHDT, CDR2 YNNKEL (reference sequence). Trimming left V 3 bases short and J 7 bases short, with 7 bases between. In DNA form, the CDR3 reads TGTGCCAGCAGCCAGGTGGGGAACATTCAGTACTTC. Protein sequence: CASSQVGNIQYF.

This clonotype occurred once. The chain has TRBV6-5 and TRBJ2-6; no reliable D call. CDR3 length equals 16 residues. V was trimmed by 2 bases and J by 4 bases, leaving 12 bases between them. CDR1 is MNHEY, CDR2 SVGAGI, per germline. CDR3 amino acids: CASSYTQMGGANVLTF. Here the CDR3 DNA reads TGTGCCAGCAGTTACACTCAAATGGGGGGGGCCAACGTCCTGACTTTC.

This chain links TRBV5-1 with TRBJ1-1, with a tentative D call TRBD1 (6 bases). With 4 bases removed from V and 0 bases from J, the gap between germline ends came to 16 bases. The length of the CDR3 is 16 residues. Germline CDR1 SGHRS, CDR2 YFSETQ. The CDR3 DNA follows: TGCGCCAGCAGCCAAATACCAGACAGGATGAACACTGAAGCTTTCTTT. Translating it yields CASSQIPDRMNTEAFF.

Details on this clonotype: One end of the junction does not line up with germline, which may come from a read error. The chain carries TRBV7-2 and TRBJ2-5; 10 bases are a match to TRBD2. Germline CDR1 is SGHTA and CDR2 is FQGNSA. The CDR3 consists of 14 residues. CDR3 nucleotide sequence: TGTGCCAGCAGTTTAGCGGGGGGCGGGGAGACCCAGTACTTC. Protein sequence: CASSLAGGGETQYF.

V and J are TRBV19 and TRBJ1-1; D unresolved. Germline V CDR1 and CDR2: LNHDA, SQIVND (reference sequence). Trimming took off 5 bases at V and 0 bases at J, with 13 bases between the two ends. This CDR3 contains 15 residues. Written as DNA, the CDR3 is TGTGCCAGTAGTCCCTCGGGAAGTCTGAACACTGAAGCTTTCTTT. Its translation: CASSPSGSLNTEAFF.

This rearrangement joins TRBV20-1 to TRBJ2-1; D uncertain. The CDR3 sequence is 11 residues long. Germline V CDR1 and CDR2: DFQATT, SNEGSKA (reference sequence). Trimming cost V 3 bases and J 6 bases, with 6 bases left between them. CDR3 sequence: CSASGPNEQFF. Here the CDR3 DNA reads TGCAGTGCTAGCGGGCCCAATGAGCAGTTCTTC.

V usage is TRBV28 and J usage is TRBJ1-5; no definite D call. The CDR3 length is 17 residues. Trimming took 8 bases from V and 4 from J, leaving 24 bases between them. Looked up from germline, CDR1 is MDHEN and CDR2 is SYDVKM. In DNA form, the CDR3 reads TGTGCCAGCGTTGGTGTTCACTGGTACCCAAAAAATCAGCCCCAGCATTTT. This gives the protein CASVGVHWYPKNQPQHF.

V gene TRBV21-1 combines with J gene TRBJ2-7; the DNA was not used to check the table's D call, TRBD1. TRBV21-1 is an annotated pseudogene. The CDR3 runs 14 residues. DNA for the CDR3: TGTGCTATGGGGATACCCCTAAGCAGCTACGAGCAGTACTTC. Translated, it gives CAMGIPLSSYEQYF.

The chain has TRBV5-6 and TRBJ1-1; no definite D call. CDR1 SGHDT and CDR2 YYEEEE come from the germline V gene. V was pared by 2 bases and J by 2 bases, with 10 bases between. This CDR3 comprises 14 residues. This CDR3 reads CASSLKVLNTEAFF. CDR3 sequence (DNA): TGTGCCAGCAGCTTAAAGGTACTAAACACTGAAGCTTTCTTT.

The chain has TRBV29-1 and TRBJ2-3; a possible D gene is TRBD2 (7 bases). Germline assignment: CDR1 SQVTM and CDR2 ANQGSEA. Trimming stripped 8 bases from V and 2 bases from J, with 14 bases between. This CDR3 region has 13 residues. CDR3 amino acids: CSQSGGPTDTQYF. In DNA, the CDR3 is TGCAGCCAGTCCGGGGGGCCCACAGATACGCAGTATTTT.

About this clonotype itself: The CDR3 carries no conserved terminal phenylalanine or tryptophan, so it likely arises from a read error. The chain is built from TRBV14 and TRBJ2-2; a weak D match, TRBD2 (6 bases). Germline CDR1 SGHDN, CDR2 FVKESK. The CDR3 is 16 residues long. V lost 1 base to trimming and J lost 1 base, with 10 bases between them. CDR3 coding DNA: TGTGCCAGCAGCCAAGTTAGCGGCCTGAACACCGGGGAGCTGTTTCTT. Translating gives CASSQVSGLNTGELFL.

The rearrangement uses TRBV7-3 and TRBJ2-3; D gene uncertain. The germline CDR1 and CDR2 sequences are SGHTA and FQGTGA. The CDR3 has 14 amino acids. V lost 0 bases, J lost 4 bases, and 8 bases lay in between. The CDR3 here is CASSLTSKADTQYF. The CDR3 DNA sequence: TGTGCCAGCAGCTTAACTAGCAAGGCAGATACGCAGTATTTT. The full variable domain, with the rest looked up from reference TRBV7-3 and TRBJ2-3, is GAGVSQTPSNKVTEKGKYVELRCDPISGHTALYWYRQSLGQGPEFLIYFQGTGAADDSGLPNDRFFAVRPEGSVSTLKIQRTERGDSAVYLCASSLTSKADTQYFGPGTRLTVL.

The CDR3 bases are TGTGCCAGCAGCAGCCCACCCGGGGAAGCTTTCTTT. Protein: CASSSPPGEAFF. This rearrangement joins TRBV6-5 to TRBJ1-1; the D is unclear. Germline CDR1 reads MNHEY; CDR2 reads SVGAGI. The CDR3 is 12 residues long. Trimming cost V 6 bases and J 8 bases, with 13 bases left between them.

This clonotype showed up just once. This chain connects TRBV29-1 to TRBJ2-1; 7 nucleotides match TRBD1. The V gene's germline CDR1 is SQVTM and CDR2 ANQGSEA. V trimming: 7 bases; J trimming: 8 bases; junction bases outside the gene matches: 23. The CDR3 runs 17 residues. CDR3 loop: CSGVGNGGRGFYDEQFF. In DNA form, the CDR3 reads TGCAGCGGTGTGGGGAATGGCGGCAGGGGGTTTTACGATGAGCAGTTCTTC.

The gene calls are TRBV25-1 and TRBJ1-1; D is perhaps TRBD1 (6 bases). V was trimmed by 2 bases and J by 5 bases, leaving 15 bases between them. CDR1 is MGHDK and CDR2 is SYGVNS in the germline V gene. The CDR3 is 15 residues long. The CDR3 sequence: CASSEGDTWATEAFF. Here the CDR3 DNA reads TGTGCCAGCAGTGAAGGGGACACCTGGGCGACTGAAGCTTTCTTT.

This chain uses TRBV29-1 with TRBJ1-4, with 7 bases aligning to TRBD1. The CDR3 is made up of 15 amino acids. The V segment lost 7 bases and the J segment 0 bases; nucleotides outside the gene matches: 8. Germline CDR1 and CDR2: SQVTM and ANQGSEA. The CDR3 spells CSAKRGQATNEKLFF. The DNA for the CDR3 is TGCAGCGCAAAGAGGGGGCAAGCAACTAATGAAAAACTGTTTTTT.

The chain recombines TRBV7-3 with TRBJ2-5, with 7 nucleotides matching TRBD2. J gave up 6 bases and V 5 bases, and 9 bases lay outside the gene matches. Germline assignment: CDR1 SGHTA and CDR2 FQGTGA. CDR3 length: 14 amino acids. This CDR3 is CASSVSGGPKTQYF. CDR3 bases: TGTGCCAGCAGCGTGTCGGGGGGTCCAAAGACCCAGTACTTC.

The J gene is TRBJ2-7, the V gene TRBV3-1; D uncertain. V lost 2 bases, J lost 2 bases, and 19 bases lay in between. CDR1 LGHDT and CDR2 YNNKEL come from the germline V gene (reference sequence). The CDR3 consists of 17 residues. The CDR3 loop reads CASSQSGRRGRTYEQYF. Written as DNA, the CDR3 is TGTGCCAGCAGCCAATCCGGAAGACGAGGTAGAACCTACGAGCAGTACTTC.

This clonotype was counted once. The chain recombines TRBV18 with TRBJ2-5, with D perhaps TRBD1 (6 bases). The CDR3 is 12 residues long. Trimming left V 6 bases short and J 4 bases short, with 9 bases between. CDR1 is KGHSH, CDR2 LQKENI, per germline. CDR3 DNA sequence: TGTGCCAGCTCGCACAGGGCAGAGACCCAGTACTTC. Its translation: CASSHRAETQYF. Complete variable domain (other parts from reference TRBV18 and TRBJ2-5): NAGVMQNPRHLVRRRGQEARLRCSPMKGHSHVYWYRQLPEEGLKFMVYLQKENIIDESGMPKERFSAEFPKEGPSILRIQQVVRGDSAAYFCASSHRAETQYFGPGTRLLVL.

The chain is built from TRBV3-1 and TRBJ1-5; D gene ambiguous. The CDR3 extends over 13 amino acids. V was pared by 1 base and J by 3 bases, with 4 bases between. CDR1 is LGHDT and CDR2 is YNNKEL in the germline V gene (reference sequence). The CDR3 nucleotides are TGTGCCAGCAGCCAAGGCTTCAATCAGCCCCAGCATTTT. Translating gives CASSQGFNQPQHF.

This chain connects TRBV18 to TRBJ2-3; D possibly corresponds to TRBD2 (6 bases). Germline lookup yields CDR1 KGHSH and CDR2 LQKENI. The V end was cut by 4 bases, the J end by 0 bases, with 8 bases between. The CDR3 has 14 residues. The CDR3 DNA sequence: TGTGCCAGCTCACGGGGACTCAGCACAGATACGCAGTATTTT. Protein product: CASSRGLSTDTQYF.